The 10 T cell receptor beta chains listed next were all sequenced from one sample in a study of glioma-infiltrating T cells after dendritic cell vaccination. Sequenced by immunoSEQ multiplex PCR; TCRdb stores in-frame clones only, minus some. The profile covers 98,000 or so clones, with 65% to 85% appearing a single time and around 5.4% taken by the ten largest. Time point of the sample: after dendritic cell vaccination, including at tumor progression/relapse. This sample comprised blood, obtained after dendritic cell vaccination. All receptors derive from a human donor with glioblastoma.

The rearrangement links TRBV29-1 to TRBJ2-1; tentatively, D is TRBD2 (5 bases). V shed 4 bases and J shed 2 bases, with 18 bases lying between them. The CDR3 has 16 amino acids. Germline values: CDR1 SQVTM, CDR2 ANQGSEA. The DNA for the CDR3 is TGCAGCGTTGCCTTCATCGTCGGACTTCCCTACAATGAGCAGTTCTTC. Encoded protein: CSVAFIVGLPYNEQFF.

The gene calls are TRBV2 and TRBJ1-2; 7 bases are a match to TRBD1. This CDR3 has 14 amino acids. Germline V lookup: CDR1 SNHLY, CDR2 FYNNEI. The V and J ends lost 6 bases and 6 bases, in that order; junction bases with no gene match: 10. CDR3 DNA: TGTGCCAGCAGCGGGGACAGCTTAGGGGATGGCTACACCTTC. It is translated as CASSGDSLGDGYTF. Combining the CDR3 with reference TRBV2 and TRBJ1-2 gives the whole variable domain EPEVTQTPSHQVTQMGQEVILRCVPISNHLYFYWYRQILGQKVEFLVSFYNNEISEKSEIFDDQFSVERPDGSNFTLKIRSTKLEDSAMYFCASSGDSLGDGYTFGSGTRLTVV.

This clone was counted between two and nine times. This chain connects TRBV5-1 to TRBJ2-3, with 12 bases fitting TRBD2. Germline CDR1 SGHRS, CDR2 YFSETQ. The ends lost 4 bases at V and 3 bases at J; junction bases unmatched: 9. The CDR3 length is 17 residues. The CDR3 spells CASSARLAGVGTDTQYF. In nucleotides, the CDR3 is TGCGCCAGCAGCGCCCGACTAGCGGGAGTTGGGACAGATACGCAGTATTTT.

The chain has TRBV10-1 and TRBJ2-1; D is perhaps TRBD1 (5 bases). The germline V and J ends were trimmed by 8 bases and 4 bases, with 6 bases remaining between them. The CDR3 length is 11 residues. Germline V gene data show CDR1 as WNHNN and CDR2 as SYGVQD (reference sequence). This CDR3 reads CASSGYNEQFF. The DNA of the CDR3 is TGCGCCAGCTCAGGGTACAATGAGCAGTTCTTC.

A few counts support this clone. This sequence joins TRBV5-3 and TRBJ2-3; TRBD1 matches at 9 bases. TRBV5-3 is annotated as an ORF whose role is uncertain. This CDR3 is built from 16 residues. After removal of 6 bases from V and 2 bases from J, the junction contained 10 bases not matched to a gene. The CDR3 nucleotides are TGTGCCAGAAATTGGGGCCGGGACAGGGACACAGATACGCAGTATTTT. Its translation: CARNWGRDRDTDTQYF.

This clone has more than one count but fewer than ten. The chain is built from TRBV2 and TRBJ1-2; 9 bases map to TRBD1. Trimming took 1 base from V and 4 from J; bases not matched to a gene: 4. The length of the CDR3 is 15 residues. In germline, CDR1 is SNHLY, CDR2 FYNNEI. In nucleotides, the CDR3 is TGTGCCAGCAGTGAAGGGACAGGGGACCTCTATGGCTACACCTTC. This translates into CASSEGTGDLYGYTF.

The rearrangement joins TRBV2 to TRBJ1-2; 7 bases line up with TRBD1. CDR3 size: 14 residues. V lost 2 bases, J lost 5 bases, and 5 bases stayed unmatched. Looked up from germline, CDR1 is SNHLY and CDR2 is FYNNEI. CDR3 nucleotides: TGTGCCAGCAGTGAACAGGGGGTTCGGTATGGCTACACCTTC. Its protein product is CASSEQGVRYGYTF.

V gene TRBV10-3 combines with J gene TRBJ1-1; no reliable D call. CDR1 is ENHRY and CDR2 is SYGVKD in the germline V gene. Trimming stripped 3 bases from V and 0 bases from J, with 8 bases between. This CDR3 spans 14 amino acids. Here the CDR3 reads CAISDTVLNTEAFF. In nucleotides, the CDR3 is TGTGCCATCAGTGACACAGTGCTGAACACTGAAGCTTTCTTT.

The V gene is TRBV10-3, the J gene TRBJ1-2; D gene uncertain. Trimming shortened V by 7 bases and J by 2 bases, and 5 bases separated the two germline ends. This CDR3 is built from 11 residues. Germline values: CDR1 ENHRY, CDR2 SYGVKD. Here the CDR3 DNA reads TGTGCCATCACAGGAAACTATGGCTACACCTTC. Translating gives CAITGNYGYTF.

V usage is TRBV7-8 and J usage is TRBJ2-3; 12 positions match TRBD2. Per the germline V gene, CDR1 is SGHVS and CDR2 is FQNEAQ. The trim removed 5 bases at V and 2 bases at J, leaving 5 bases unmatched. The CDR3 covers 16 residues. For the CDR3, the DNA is TGTGCCAGCAGCGCACTAGCGGGGGGAAACACAGATACGCAGTATTTT. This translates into CASSALAGGNTDTQYF. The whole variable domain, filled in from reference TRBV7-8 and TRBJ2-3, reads GAGVSQSPRYKVAKRGQDVALRCDPISGHVSLFWYQQALGQGPEFLTYFQNEAQLDKSGLPSDRFFAERPEGSVSTLKIQRTQQEDSAVYLCASSALAGGNTDTQYFGPGTRLTVL.